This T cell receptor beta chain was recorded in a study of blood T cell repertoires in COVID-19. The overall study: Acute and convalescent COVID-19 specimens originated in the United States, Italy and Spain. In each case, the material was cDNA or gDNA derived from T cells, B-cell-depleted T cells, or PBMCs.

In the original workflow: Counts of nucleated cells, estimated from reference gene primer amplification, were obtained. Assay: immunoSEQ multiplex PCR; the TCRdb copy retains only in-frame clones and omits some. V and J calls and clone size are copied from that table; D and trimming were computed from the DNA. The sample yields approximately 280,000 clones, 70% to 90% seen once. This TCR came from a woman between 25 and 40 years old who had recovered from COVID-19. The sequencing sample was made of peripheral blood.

CDR3 sequence reads: CASNPGDRNEQFF. The CDR3 DNA is TGTGCCAGCAACCCGGGAGACCGGAATGAGCAGTTCTTC. V gene TRBV7-2 combines with J gene TRBJ2-1; a weak D match, TRBD2 (6 bases). V was cut by 7 bases and J by 7 bases, with 14 bases left in between. This CDR3 spans 13 amino acids. Germline V lookup: CDR1 SGHTA, CDR2 FQGNSA.